This TCR beta chain derives from a study of T cell responses to AZD1222 COVID-19 vaccine. Study-wide results and caveats: Vaccine-associated CD4 TCRs spanned spike, dominant at 160-218 and 743-854.

Looked up from germline, CDR1 is MNHEY and CDR2 is SVGEGT. The CDR3 runs 15 residues. The V gene lost 0 bases and the J gene lost 0 bases, with 8 bases spanning the gap. Assay used: immunoSEQ multiplex PCR; TCRdb lists only in-frame clones, some missing. Seen here are roughly 120,000 clones, 70% to 90% observed once, and the top ten hold over 8.5%. Regarding this clone: Its target is not known.

This specimen consisted of peripheral blood, obtained on day 0 of AZD1222 vaccination. The V gene is TRBV6-2 or TRBV6-3, the J gene TRBJ1-2, with unresolved D. This TCR was sampled from an adult in good health. The CDR3 sequence is CASSYSGRANYGYTF. For the CDR3, the DNA is TGTGCCAGCAGTTACTCGGGGAGGGCTAACTATGGCTACACCTTC.